This entry features one T cell receptor (beta chain) sequence. This sample's time point: pretreatment peripheral blood. Samples were collected from each patient before treatment and during treatment. Each patient gave between 1 and 8 of them in total. These data come from a study of PD-L1 blockade in urothelial cancer. V was clipped by 3 bases and J by 2 bases, with 9 bases between them. Germline V gene lookup returns CDR1 SGHRS and CDR2 YFSETQ. The CDR3 totals 13 residues. Using immunoSEQ multiplex PCR, the repertoire was profiled, and TCRdb retains in-frame clones only, with some absent. The top ten hold 1.5% to 2% of the sample, which has under 50,000 clones, around 83% seen once.

The clonotype was recovered from a man in his fifties or sixties with urothelial cancer. V and J are TRBV5-1 and TRBJ2-7, with a weak D call TRBD1 (6 bases). The specimen was PBMCs, collected around atezolizumab (anti-PD-L1) treatment. CDR3 residues: CASSSTGPYEQYF. Written as DNA, the CDR3 is TGCGCCAGCAGCTCTACAGGGCCCTACGAGCAGTACTTC.